Following are 20 T cell receptor beta chains from one sample sequenced in a study of response to subunit inactivated influenza vaccine. TCRdb called the RT-PCR reads again in MiXCR, with one record for every CDR3 protein. The sample has more than 400,000 distinct CDR3 sequences; 6% to 9% are singletons. This specimen consisted of PBMCs from blood, obtained 23 to 25 months after vaccination. The receptor source for this set is a man between 45 and 75 years old who received an inactivated influenza vaccine.

This clonotype was counted a few times. The chain recombines TRBV11-3 with TRBJ2-1; the match to TRBD1 covers 9 bases. The germline gives CDR1 SGHNT, CDR2 YENEEA. V shed 4 bases, J shed 6 bases, and the junction held 10 bases outside the gene matches. The CDR3 consists of 16 residues. The CDR3 spells CASSSLDRGHRNEQFF. The DNA for the CDR3 is TGTGCCAGCAGCTCCCTGGACAGGGGACATCGCAATGAGCAGTTCTTC.

This clonotype showed up many times. This sequence joins TRBV7-2 and TRBJ2-4, with D unclear. The length of the CDR3 is 16 residues. The V end lost 1 base, the J end lost 6 bases, and 16 bases lay between the germline ends. Germline CDR1 reads SGHTA; CDR2 reads FQGNSA. In nucleotides, the CDR3 is TGTGCCAGCAGCTTAGGACCGGACCCTCTGAGAAACATTCAGTACTTC. It codes for CASSLGPDPLRNIQYF. The variable domain in full, completed from reference TRBV7-2 and TRBJ2-4, reads GAGVSQSPSNKVTEKGKDVELRCDPISGHTALYWYRQSLGQGLEFLIYFQGNSAPDKSGLPSDRFSAERTGGSVSTLTIQRTQQEDSAVYLCASSLGPDPLRNIQYFGAGTRLSVL.

This clonotype appeared many times. This chain links TRBV7-2 with TRBJ2-5; D is uncertain. In germline, CDR1 is SGHTA, CDR2 FQGNSA. This CDR3 is built from 13 residues. V lost 8 bases to trimming and J lost 0 bases, with 10 bases between them. The CDR3 protein is CASCLGYQETQYF. The CDR3, as DNA: TGTGCCAGCTGCCTCGGGTACCAAGAGACCCAGTACTTC.

This clonotype has only a few counts. The chain uses TRBV7-2 and TRBJ2-2; D remains unclear. Germline lookup yields CDR1 SGHTA and CDR2 FQGNSA. CDR3 length: 14 residues. Trimming cost V 5 bases and J 1 base, with 8 bases left between them. In DNA, the CDR3 is TGTGCCAGCAGCATCGAACGGAACACCGGGGAGCTGTTTTTT. Translation: CASSIERNTGELFF. Full variable domain (remainder filled in from reference TRBV7-2 and TRBJ2-2): GAGVSQSPSNKVTEKGKDVELRCDPISGHTALYWYRQSLGQGLEFLIYFQGNSAPDKSGLPSDRFSAERTGGSVSTLTIQRTQQEDSAVYLCASSIERNTGELFFGEGSRLTVL.

This chain links TRBV12-3 or TRBV12-4 with TRBJ2-5, with D perhaps matching TRBD2 (6 bases). V was pared by 3 bases and J by 0 bases, with 14 bases between. CDR3 length: 16 residues. The CDR3: CASSLPGDPNQETQYF. In DNA, the CDR3 is TGTGCCAGCAGTTTGCCGGGGGACCCAAACCAAGAGACCCAGTACTTC.

This clonotype was seen many times. The chain combines TRBV7-2 with TRBJ1-3; D is ambiguous. This CDR3 contains 13 residues. Germline V CDR1 and CDR2: SGHTA, FQGNSA. V lost 5 bases and J 0 bases, leaving 5 bases between the germline ends. The DNA for the CDR3 is TGTGCCAGCAGCACCTCCTCTGGAAACACCATATATTTT. Translation: CASSTSSGNTIYF. The variable domain in full, with the rest retrieved from reference TRBV7-2 and TRBJ1-3, is GAGVSQSPSNKVTEKGKDVELRCDPISGHTALYWYRQSLGQGLEFLIYFQGNSAPDKSGLPSDRFSAERTGGSVSTLTIQRTQQEDSAVYLCASSTSSGNTIYFGEGSWLTVV.

V usage is TRBV10-3 and J usage is TRBJ2-3; TRBD1 or TRBD2 may be the D gene (5 bases each). Per the germline V gene, CDR1 is ENHRY and CDR2 is SYGVKD. The CDR3 contains 14 residues. The V end was cut by 3 bases, the J end by 11 bases, with 18 bases between. The CDR3 DNA sequence: TGTGCCATCAGTGAACCGGGACCCCTCCGGAAGCAGTATTTT. Residues: CAISEPGPLRKQYF.

There are a few counts of this clonotype. The chain uses TRBV20-1 and TRBJ1-1; 10 nucleotides match TRBD1. Germline trimming cut 6 bases from V and 4 bases from J; bases unmatched to any gene: 5. CDR3 size: 13 residues. Germline V lookup: CDR1 DFQATT, CDR2 SNEGSKA (reference sequence). Written as DNA, the CDR3 is TGCAGTGCGGGACAGGGGCGGGTCACTGAAGCTTTCTTT. This sequence encodes CSAGQGRVTEAFF.

This clonotype has more than one count but fewer than ten. This chain uses TRBV6-2 or TRBV6-3 with TRBJ2-7; possible D gene TRBD1, 6 bases. Germline assignment: CDR1 MNHEY and CDR2 SVGEGT. CDR3 length equals 20 residues. The V and J ends lost 7 bases and 2 bases respectively, with 33 bases between them. The DNA of the CDR3 is TGTGCCAGCACCCCAACAAAATCGGGACACCAAAATCGTCCAACCTACGAGCAGTACTTC. Its protein is CASTPTKSGHQNRPTYEQYF.

This clonotype was detected many times. The CDR3 DNA sequence: TGTGCCATCAGTGGGGTAGAGAGCGAGCAGTACTTC. It specifies CAISGVESEQYF. V usage is TRBV10-3 and J usage is TRBJ2-7, with D hard to call. This CDR3 is 12 amino acids long. Per the germline V gene, CDR1 is ENHRY and CDR2 is SYGVKD. V lost 4 bases and J 6 bases, leaving 10 bases between the germline ends.

In this sample, this clonotype turned up a few times. The V call is TRBV18, the J call TRBJ2-3; 9 bases are a match to TRBD2. CDR1 is KGHSH and CDR2 is LQKENI in the germline V gene. This CDR3 region has 17 residues. J gave up 4 bases and V 6 bases, and 14 bases lay outside the gene matches. This CDR3 reads CASSPLKSSGASDTQYF. The CDR3 DNA reads as TGTGCCAGCTCTCCTCTCAAGTCTAGCGGGGCGTCAGATACGCAGTATTTT.

The table lists this clonotype with a few counts. V is TRBV10-3 and J is TRBJ2-6, with D perhaps TRBD2 (7 bases). The CDR3 has 16 amino acids. Germline loops: CDR1 ENHRY, CDR2 SYGVKD. V was trimmed by 10 bases and J by 0 bases, leaving 16 bases between them. This CDR3 is CANRGGSGSGANVLTF. The CDR3, as DNA: TGTGCCAACCGCGGGGGCTCAGGCTCTGGGGCCAACGTCCTGACTTTC.

This clonotype was observed a handful of times. The rearrangement uses TRBV5-1 and TRBJ1-1; no definite D call. The V gene's germline CDR1 is SGHRS and CDR2 YFSETQ. This CDR3 has 14 residues. V lost 2 bases to trimming and J lost 0 bases, with 8 bases between them. The CDR3 bases are TGCGCCAGCAGCTTCGGATTTATGAACACTGAAGCTTTCTTT. Its protein is CASSFGFMNTEAFF.

The chain employs TRBV20-1 and TRBJ2-3; D is unresolved. CDR3 length equals 15 residues. CDR1 is DFQATT, CDR2 SNEGSKA, per germline (reference sequence). Trimming took off 0 bases at V and 2 bases at J, with 12 bases between the two ends. CDR3 in DNA: TGCAGTGCTAGAGATAATGCCAGACACACAGATACGCAGTATTTT. Translating gives CSARDNARHTDTQYF.

This clonotype was counted only a few times. The chain couples TRBV14 to TRBJ1-2, with a tentative D call TRBD1 (5 bases). CDR3 size: 12 residues. V was shortened by 4 bases and J by 6 bases, with 9 bases between the two germline ends. Germline-derived CDR1 and CDR2 are SGHDN and FVKESK. This CDR3 reads CASSPGADGYTF. As DNA, the CDR3 is TGTGCCAGCAGCCCTGGGGCCGATGGCTACACCTTC.

V gene TRBV27 combines with J gene TRBJ1-6; 9 bases are a match to TRBD1. The V and J ends lost 5 bases and 7 bases, in that order; junction bases with no gene match: 9. The CDR3 is made up of 16 amino acids. Germline V CDR1 and CDR2: MNHEY, SMNVEV (reference sequence). The CDR3 protein is CASSPYYRGRNSPLHF. CDR3 nucleotides: TGTGCCAGCAGTCCCTATTACAGGGGGCGGAATTCACCCCTCCACTTT.

This chain connects TRBV11-2 to TRBJ2-7; perhaps TRBD1 as D (5 bases). The length of the CDR3 is 14 residues. The germline gives CDR1 SGHAT, CDR2 FQNNGV. V was trimmed by 5 bases and J by 5 bases, leaving 16 bases between them. The CDR3 nucleotides are TGTGCCAGCAGCGAGCGCTGGGGCGCCCACGAGCAGTACTTC. Amino acid sequence: CASSERWGAHEQYF. Complete variable domain (other parts from reference TRBV11-2 and TRBJ2-7): EAGVAQSPRYKIIEKRQSVAFWCNPISGHATLYWYQQILGQGPKLLIQFQNNGVVDDSQLPKDRFSAERLKGVDSTLKIQPAKLEDSAVYLCASSERWGAHEQYFGPGTRLTVT.

Ten or more counts support this clonotype. The rearrangement links TRBV3-1 to TRBJ1-5; no firm D call. The CDR3 has 15 amino acids. The germline V gene encodes CDR1 LGHDT and CDR2 YNNKEL (reference sequence). V was cut by 0 bases and J by 1 base, with 7 bases left in between. CDR3 residues: CASSQDLGSNQPQHF. DNA for the CDR3: TGTGCCAGCAGCCAAGATCTGGGGAGCAATCAGCCCCAGCATTTT.

In this sample, this clonotype turned up many times. The chain is built from TRBV5-1 and TRBJ2-5; TRBD2 matches 7 bases. Germline V gene data show CDR1 as SGHRS and CDR2 as YFSETQ. V was pared by 6 bases and J by 1 base, with 12 bases of the junction left unmatched. This CDR3 spans 16 amino acids. The CDR3 loop is CASTFWAGDTQETQYF. The CDR3 bases are TGCGCCAGCACCTTCTGGGCGGGAGATACCCAAGAGACCCAGTACTTC.

This clonotype was detected a few times. This chain joins TRBV3-1 and TRBJ2-2, with 8 positions matching TRBD2. The junction had 11 bases not matched to a gene; V was cut back by 4 bases and J by 7 bases. Germline-derived CDR1 and CDR2 are LGHDT and YNNKEL (reference sequence). CDR3 length: 16 amino acids. For the CDR3, the DNA is TGTGCCAGCAGCCGGTCAGCGGGAGATGGCGGCGGGGAGCTGTTTTTT. The encoded protein is CASSRSAGDGGGELFF.